This T cell receptor (beta chain) was recorded in a study of cytomegalovirus exposure and HLA in healthy donors. The donors formed part of the approximately 120-subject validation cohort, distinct from the roughly 620-subject first cohort. Germline CDR1 SGHRS, CDR2 YFSETQ. The ends were cut back, 7 bases at V and 4 bases at J, with 12 bases in the middle. The CDR3 totals 12 residues. Study-wide results and caveats: Under in vitro conditions, a few CMV-associated chains were confirmed as specific for CMV antigens. Rarity marked most TCR sequences, yet some public TCRs occurred in many donors. The listing of roughly 160 TCR beta chains classed them as cytomegalovirus-associated.

This clone was counted a single time. Antigen unknown. Generated by immunoSEQ multiplex PCR, the TCRdb table keeps only in-frame clones and is missing some. The table has about 130,000 clones, approximately 94% seen once. This chain joins TRBV5-1 and TRBJ2-7; D is unclear. Sequencing was performed on PBMCs. This clonotype was obtained from a man younger than 30 in good health and CMV-seronegative. This CDR3 reads CASADDFYEQYF. The DNA for the CDR3 is TGCGCCAGCGCCGATGACTTTTACGAGCAGTACTTC.